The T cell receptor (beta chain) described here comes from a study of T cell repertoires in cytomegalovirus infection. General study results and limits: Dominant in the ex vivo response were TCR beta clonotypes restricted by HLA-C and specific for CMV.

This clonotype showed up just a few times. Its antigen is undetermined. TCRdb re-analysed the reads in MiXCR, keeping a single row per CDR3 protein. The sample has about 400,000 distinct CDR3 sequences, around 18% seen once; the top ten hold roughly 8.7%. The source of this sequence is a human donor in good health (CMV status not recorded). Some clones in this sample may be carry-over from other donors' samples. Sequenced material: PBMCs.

CDR3 protein: CASSEGGGRANEQFF. The DNA of the CDR3 is TGTGCCAGCAGTGAAGGGGGCGGGAGGGCCAATGAGCAGTTCTTC. The rearrangement uses TRBV25-1 and TRBJ2-1; 9 bases match TRBD2. CDR3 size: 15 residues. The germline V gene has CDR1 MGHDK and CDR2 SYGVNS. The V gene end was trimmed by 2 bases and the J gene end by 6 bases; junction bases not matched to a gene: 5.